This T cell receptor beta chain was sequenced during a study of blood T cell repertoires in COVID-19. The assay was immunoSEQ multiplex PCR, and TCRdb's table has in-frame clones only and misses some. The sample lists about 370,000 clones, approximately 90% occurring once. The study counted Cohort 3 donors as recovered given two negative PCRs, clearance, or symptom resolution. Germline V gives CDR1 MDHEN, CDR2 SYDVKM. The CDR3 has 13 residues. Trimming cost V 6 bases and J 8 bases, with 16 bases left between them. The gene calls are TRBV28 and TRBJ1-2, with D possibly TRBD1 on 6 matching bases. The receptor was derived from a man between 18 and 29 years old who had recovered from COVID-19. The sequenced sample was PBMCs or T cells enriched from blood (not recorded which). The CDR3 nucleotides are TGTGCCAGCAGCCAGCGGACAGAAGGAGGCTACACCTTC. It specifies CASSQRTEGGYTF.